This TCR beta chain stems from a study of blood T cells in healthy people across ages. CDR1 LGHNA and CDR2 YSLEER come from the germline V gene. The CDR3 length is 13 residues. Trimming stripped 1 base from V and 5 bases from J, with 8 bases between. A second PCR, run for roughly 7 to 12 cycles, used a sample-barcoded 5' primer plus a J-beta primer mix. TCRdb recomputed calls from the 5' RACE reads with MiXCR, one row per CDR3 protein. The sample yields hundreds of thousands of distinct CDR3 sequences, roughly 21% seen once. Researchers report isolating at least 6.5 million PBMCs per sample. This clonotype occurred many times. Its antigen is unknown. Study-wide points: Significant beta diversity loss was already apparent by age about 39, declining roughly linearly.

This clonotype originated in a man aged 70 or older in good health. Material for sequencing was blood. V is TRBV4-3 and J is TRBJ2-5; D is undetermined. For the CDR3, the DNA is TGCGCCAGCAGCCAAGTTTTAGGGGAGACCCAGTACTTC. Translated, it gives CASSQVLGETQYF.